This T cell receptor (beta chain) was retrieved from a study of CD8+ T cells in alopecia areata. On this clone itself: Its antigen is as yet unknown.

General study results and limits: Scalp clonality and expanded CD8+ clones among the top 100 showed significant decreases with tofacitinib. Scalp samples also contribute reads from the resident alphabeta T cells found in normal skin. Higher clonality than in normal scalp was seen in lesional scalp, especially alopecia totalis/universalis.

Investigators isolated RNA and reverse transcribed it into cDNA to act as the sequencing template. The repertoire was sequenced with immunoSEQ multiplex PCR; TCRdb's copy has only in-frame clones and lacks some. The repertoire includes more than 90,000 clones, around three fifths of them detected once, and more than 9% sits in the top ten. The CDR3 contains 15 residues. The germline V and J ends were trimmed by 6 bases and 1 base, with 19 bases remaining between them. CDR1 and CDR2 from the germline V gene are SQVTM and ANQGSEA. Stated treatment: oral pan-JAK inhibitor, 5-10 mg twice daily. The V call is TRBV29-1, the J call TRBJ2-7, with D perhaps being TRBD1 or TRBD2 (5 bases each). The clonotype was recovered from a human donor with alopecia areata. Material: CD8+ T cells sorted from blood, obtained at week 24, from a patient treated with tofacitinib. Written as DNA, the CDR3 is TGCAGCGTCGAGATTACGGGGACGGGGTCCTACGAGCAGTACTTC. Translation gives CSVEITGTGSYEQYF.